Detailed here is one TCR beta chain. Using immunoSEQ multiplex PCR, the repertoire was profiled, and TCRdb retains in-frame clones only, with some absent. This sample carries hundreds of thousands of clones, 89% of them seen once, and the ten largest clones take approximately 3%. With V trimmed by 6 bases and J by 9 bases, 9 bases remained unmatched. This CDR3 comprises 13 residues. Germline lookup yields CDR1 SGDLS and CDR2 YYNGEE. This entry comes from a study of blood T cell repertoires in COVID-19. V usage is TRBV9 and J usage is TRBJ2-1, with TRBD2 identical over 7 bases. Sequenced: peripheral blood. The receptor was derived from a woman aged 25 to 39 with COVID-19, enrolled during active disease. Here the CDR3 DNA reads TGTGCCAGCACCAGCGGGAACCCGGGTGAGCAGTTCTTC. Translating it yields CASTSGNPGEQFF. Full variable domain (rest looked up from reference TRBV9 and TRBJ2-1): DSGVTQTPKHLITATGQRVTLRCSPRSGDLSVYWYQQSLDQGLQFLIQYYNGEERAKGNILERFSAQQFPDLHSELNLSSLELGDSALYFCASTSGNPGEQFFGPGTRLTVL.